The 15 T cell receptor beta chains reported below all come from one sample, sequenced in a study of PD-1 blockade in classical Hodgkin lymphoma. The protocol was immunoSEQ multiplex PCR, while the TCRdb copy is restricted to in-frame clones and leaves out a portion. The sample holds roughly 50,000 clones; around 86% are singletons and the top ten take approximately 6.5%. Time point in this sample: cycle 4 day 1 (C4D1), after five to seven weeks of nivolumab. Relapse was seen in all patients after autologous stem cell transplantation, and brentuximab vedotin exposure was variable. The specimen was peripheral blood mononuclear cells (PBMCs), collected before the fourth cycle of nivolumab. Every receptor here comes from a human donor with classical Hodgkin lymphoma.

The gene calls are TRBV2 and TRBJ1-2; 7 nucleotides align to TRBD1. CDR1 and CDR2 from the germline V gene are SNHLY and FYNNEI. The V segment lost 6 bases and the J segment 2 bases; nucleotides outside the gene matches: 6. This CDR3 has 14 residues. The CDR3 DNA reads TGTGCCAGCAGGGCCCAACAGGGGAACTATGGCTACACCTTC. It translates to CASRAQQGNYGYTF.

The chain carries TRBV7-9 and TRBJ2-7, with unresolved D. V lost 5 bases to trimming and J lost 2 bases, with 13 bases between them. CDR1 is SEHNR and CDR2 is FQNEAQ in the germline V gene (reference sequence). The CDR3 has 14 residues. The CDR3 here is CASSPEVVPYEQYF. For the CDR3, the DNA is TGTGCCAGCAGCCCAGAGGTGGTACCCTACGAGCAGTACTTC.

This clone was seen once. The gene calls are TRBV7-9 and TRBJ2-5; no clear D. Looked up from germline, CDR1 is SEHNR and CDR2 is FQNEAQ (reference sequence). V was shortened by 5 bases and J by 2 bases, with 12 bases between the two germline ends. This CDR3 spans 14 amino acids. Written as DNA, the CDR3 is TGTGCCAGCAGCCCTCGCGGTAGGCAAGAGACCCAGTACTTC. Amino acid sequence: CASSPRGRQETQYF.

V usage is TRBV27 and J usage is TRBJ1-5; tentatively, D is TRBD1 (5 bases). Per germline, CDR1 MNHEY and CDR2 SMNVEV (reference sequence). V lost 5 bases to trimming and J lost 3 bases, with 11 bases between them. CDR3 size: 14 residues. The CDR3 sequence is CASSPGSDNQPQHF. CDR3 nucleotides: TGTGCCAGCAGTCCAGGGAGTGACAATCAGCCCCAGCATTTT.

The V call is TRBV28, the J call TRBJ2-3; a possible D gene is TRBD2 (6 bases). The CDR3 sequence is 16 residues long. Trimming stripped 3 bases from V and 6 bases from J, with 19 bases between. Germline CDR1 and CDR2: MDHEN and SYDVKM. The CDR3 region is CASSLGGTYHEDTQYF. For the CDR3, the DNA is TGTGCCAGCAGTTTGGGCGGGACCTATCACGAGGATACGCAGTATTTT.

This rearrangement joins TRBV10-3 to TRBJ1-2, with D possibly TRBD1 on 6 matching bases. V dropped 4 bases and J dropped 8 bases, with 14 bases sitting between them. The CDR3 spans 13 residues. CDR1 is ENHRY, CDR2 SYGVKD, per germline. The CDR3 is CAISGRRGEGYTF. In nucleotides, the CDR3 is TGTGCCATCAGTGGCCGCAGGGGAGAGGGCTACACCTTC.

CDR3 DNA sequence: TGTGCCAGCAGTTACTCGAGCCGGGGTACCTACGAGCAGTACTTC. This encodes CASSYSSRGTYEQYF. This chain joins TRBV6-5 and TRBJ2-7, with D maybe TRBD2 (5 bases). Germline loops: CDR1 MNHEY, CDR2 SVGAGI. The ends were cut back, 0 bases at V and 2 bases at J, with 11 bases in the middle. The CDR3 sequence is 15 residues long.

Written as DNA, the CDR3 is TGTGCCAGCATTATAACAGGGGGATCTAGGGAAGCTTTCTTT. As protein: CASIITGGSREAFF. This sequence joins TRBV28 and TRBJ1-1; 8 bases are shared with TRBD1. CDR3 size: 14 residues. Germline-derived CDR1 and CDR2 are MDHEN and SYDVKM. With V trimmed by 7 bases and J by 8 bases, 12 bases remained unmatched.

This chain joins TRBV7-9 and TRBJ1-6; 8 positions match TRBD1. CDR3 size: 17 residues. With V trimmed by 5 bases and J by 10 bases, 16 bases remained unmatched. Germline lookup yields CDR1 SEHNR and CDR2 FQNEAQ (reference sequence). CDR3 sequence: CASSPFPAGQGASPLHF. In DNA, the CDR3 is TGTGCCAGCAGCCCATTCCCCGCCGGACAGGGAGCATCACCCCTCCACTTT.

V is TRBV29-1 and J is TRBJ2-3; D ambiguous. CDR1 is SQVTM and CDR2 is ANQGSEA in the germline V gene. CDR3 length: 13 residues. Trimming cost V 7 bases and J 2 bases, with 13 bases left between them. CDR3 residues: CSAGLGTTDTQYF. DNA for the CDR3: TGCAGCGCCGGCCTTGGAACCACAGATACGCAGTATTTT.

The chain couples TRBV19 to TRBJ1-2; 7 bases agree with TRBD1. Trimming removed 5 bases from V and 7 bases from J; junction bases left unmatched: 10. The CDR3 extends over 14 amino acids. Germline CDR1 LNHDA, CDR2 SQIVND (reference sequence). The CDR3 protein is CASSVDINRGGYTF. The CDR3, as DNA: TGTGCCAGTAGTGTCGACATAAACAGGGGTGGCTACACCTTC. Complete variable domain (other parts from reference TRBV19 and TRBJ1-2): DGGITQSPKYLFRKEGQNVTLSCEQNLNHDAMYWYRQDPGQGLRLIYYSQIVNDFQKGDIAEGYSVSREKKESFPLTVTSAQKNPTAFYLCASSVDINRGGYTFGSGTRLTVV.

In its sample, this clone was seen a few times. One end of the junction is discordant with germline, which a read error may explain. The CDR3 region has the DNA TGTGCCAGCAGCGTACAGGGTCCCCCTAATTATGGCTACACCTTC. Translating gives CASSVQGPPNYGYTF. This chain joins TRBV7-8 and TRBJ1-2, with D possibly being TRBD1 (6 bases). This CDR3 spans 15 amino acids. Germline loops: CDR1 SGHVS, CDR2 FQNEAQ.

The rearrangement joins TRBV28 to TRBJ1-5; 7 bases align to TRBD1. Trimming removed 5 bases from V and 5 bases from J; junction bases left unmatched: 6. This CDR3 has 14 residues. Per the germline V gene, CDR1 is MDHEN and CDR2 is SYDVKM. The CDR3 here is CASSLTGKDQPQHF. CDR3 in DNA: TGTGCCAGCAGTCTGACAGGGAAAGATCAGCCCCAGCATTTT.

CDR3 sequence reads: CASSNRPILRDGSYNEQFF. For the CDR3, the DNA is TGTGCCAGCAGCAATAGGCCAATCCTCCGGGACGGATCCTACAATGAGCAGTTCTTC. The chain couples TRBV21-1 to TRBJ2-1. TRBV21-1 is termed a pseudogene. This CDR3 has 19 amino acids.

J is TRBJ2-5 and V is TRBV19; the D gene could be TRBD1 or TRBD2 (6 bases each). Looked up from germline, CDR1 is LNHDA and CDR2 is SQIVND (reference sequence). The V end was cut by 8 bases, the J end by 4 bases, with 17 bases between. The CDR3 loop spans 14 amino acids. DNA for the CDR3: TGTGCCAGTTCCCCTTTTCGGGGGCTAGAGACCCAGTACTTC. It encodes CASSPFRGLETQYF. The full variable domain, with the rest looked up from reference TRBV19 and TRBJ2-5, is DGGITQSPKYLFRKEGQNVTLSCEQNLNHDAMYWYRQDPGQGLRLIYYSQIVNDFQKGDIAEGYSVSREKKESFPLTVTSAQKNPTAFYLCASSPFRGLETQYFGPGTRLLVL.